Listed below are T cell receptor beta chains from one sample, sequenced in a study of T-cell memory formation after mild COVID-19. TCRdb reprocessed the 5' RACE reads via MiXCR and lists one record per CDR3 protein. This sample has 7,300 or so distinct CDR3 sequences; 50% to 75% occur once, and the top ten carry roughly 2.6%. Input material: PBMCs or a T cell subset sorted from them (not recorded which). These receptors were obtained from an adult who had mild COVID-19 (a few samples of this study predate the infection). Cell type and time point are not known. Each CDR3 is given with its conserved first and last residue. D genes are given only for firm matches. Size tells how often a clone was seen (once, few, many) or the class of an expanded clone, and some rows leave it out.

clone_size	v_call	d_call	j_call	cdr3_aa	cdr3_nt
large	TRBV4-2	-	TRBJ2-1	CASSFPVDTSSYNEQFF	TGTGCCAGCAGCTTCCCGGTGGACACAAGCTCCTACAATGAGCAGTTCTTC
medium-sized	TRBV20-1	-	TRBJ2-1	CSAREGGLYNEQFF	TGCAGTGCTAGAGAGGGGGGACTCTACAATGAGCAGTTCTTC
medium-sized	TRBV4-3	TRBD1	TRBJ2-5	CASSQGRGRRETQYF	TGCGCCAGCAGCCAAGGAAGGGGGCGCAGGGAGACCCAGTACTTC
many	TRBV5-1	-	TRBJ2-1	CASSLDEPTDNEQFF	TGCGCCAGCAGCTTGGACGAGCCTACCGACAATGAGCAGTTCTTC
-	TRBV6-6	TRBD1	TRBJ1-2	CASSYRGADRDLFGYTF	TGTGCCAGCAGTTACAGGGGAGCAGACAGGGACTTATTTGGCTACACCTTC
medium-sized	TRBV27	-	TRBJ2-1	CASRYSVGTYNEQFF	TGTGCCAGCCGATATTCTGTCGGCACCTACAATGAGCAGTTCTTC
few	TRBV7-3	TRBD2	TRBJ2-5	CASSPGGPLETQYF	TGTGCCAGCAGCCCGGGGGGGCCCTTGGAGACCCAGTACTTC
medium-sized	TRBV12-3/TRBV12-4	TRBD1	TRBJ1-5	CASSLRGPGSNQPQHF	TGTGCCAGCAGTTTAAGGGGGCCGGGGAGTAATCAGCCCCAGCATTTT
-	TRBV20-1	TRBD1	TRBJ2-1	CSAPPASSQGQCF	TGCAGTGCTCCCCCCGCTAGCTCCCAGGGACAGTGCTTC
-	TRBV7-9	TRBD1	TRBJ2-4	CASRTTGGNIQYF	TGTGCCAGCAGGACTACAGGGGGAAACATTCAGTACTTC
medium-sized	TRBV5-1	TRBD2	TRBJ2-3	CASSLTSVTDTQYF	TGCGCCAGCAGCTTGACTAGCGTCACAGATACGCAGTATTTT
-	TRBV20-1	-	TRBJ2-2	CSAREAGGRLGELFF	TGCAGTGCTAGAGAGGCAGGTGGCAGGCTAGGGGAGCTGTTTTTT
once	TRBV12-3/TRBV12-4	-	TRBJ2-4	CASSLEGGTLGRNIQYF	TGTGCCAGCAGTTTAGAGGGGGGGACCCTTGGGAGAAACATTCAGTACTTC
-	TRBV12-3/TRBV12-4	TRBD2	TRBJ2-3	CASSYGGAGDTQYF	TGTGCCAGCAGTTACGGGGGGGCCGGAGATACGCAGTATTTT
large	TRBV12-3/TRBV12-4	-	TRBJ2-1	CASSASRVEQFF	TGTGCCAGCAGTGCCTCTAGAGTTGAGCAGTTCTTC
-	TRBV29-1	-	TRBJ1-1	CSVEGPSTGKRGGTEAFF	TGCAGCGTTGAAGGCCCATCCACAGGGAAAAGAGGAGGCACTGAAGCTTTCTTT
medium-sized	TRBV11-2	-	TRBJ1-2	CASRLLGTRYGYTF	TGTGCCAGCAGACTACTCGGGACAAGATATGGCTACACCTTC
-	TRBV20-1	TRBD2	TRBJ2-1	CSAARGDLAGGGNEQFF	TGCAGTGCGGCCAGAGGGGATCTAGCGGGAGGCGGCAATGAGCAGTTCTTC
once	TRBV20-1	TRBD1	TRBJ1-6	CSARRQGFKNSPLHF	TGCAGTGCTAGAAGACAGGGCTTCAAGAATTCACCCCTCCACTTT
-	TRBV4-2	TRBD2	TRBJ2-3	CASSQSGGTDTQYF	TGTGCCAGCAGCCAAAGCGGGGGCACAGATACGCAGTATTTT
-	TRBV27	TRBD2	TRBJ2-5	CASSVGLAGVKETQYF	TGTGCCAGCAGTGTTGGACTAGCGGGAGTTAAAGAGACCCAGTACTTC
-	TRBV20-1	-	TRBJ1-6	CSASEGGVSPLHF	TGCAGTGCTAGCGAGGGAGGTGTTTCACCCCTCCACTTT
-	TRBV21-1	-	TRBJ2-7	CASSSGTRNPPPYEQYF	TGTGCCAGCAGCAGTGGGACCAGGAATCCCCCACCCTACGAGCAGTACTTC
once	TRBV7-2	-	TRBJ2-1	CASSLTAPLAGYNEQFF	TGTGCCAGCAGCTTAACGGCCCCGCTAGCCGGGTATAATGAGCAGTTCTTC
-	TRBV29-1	-	TRBJ2-5	CSVEQTQETQYF	TGCAGCGTTGAACAGACTCAAGAGACCCAGTACTTC
-	TRBV7-9	-	TRBJ2-5	CASSLASSLQETQYF	TGTGCCAGCAGCTTAGCGTCGAGCCTCCAAGAGACCCAGTACTTC
-	TRBV7-6	-	TRBJ1-1	CASSSQGLTEAFF	TGTGCCAGCAGCTCCCAGGGGCTCACTGAAGCTTTCTTT